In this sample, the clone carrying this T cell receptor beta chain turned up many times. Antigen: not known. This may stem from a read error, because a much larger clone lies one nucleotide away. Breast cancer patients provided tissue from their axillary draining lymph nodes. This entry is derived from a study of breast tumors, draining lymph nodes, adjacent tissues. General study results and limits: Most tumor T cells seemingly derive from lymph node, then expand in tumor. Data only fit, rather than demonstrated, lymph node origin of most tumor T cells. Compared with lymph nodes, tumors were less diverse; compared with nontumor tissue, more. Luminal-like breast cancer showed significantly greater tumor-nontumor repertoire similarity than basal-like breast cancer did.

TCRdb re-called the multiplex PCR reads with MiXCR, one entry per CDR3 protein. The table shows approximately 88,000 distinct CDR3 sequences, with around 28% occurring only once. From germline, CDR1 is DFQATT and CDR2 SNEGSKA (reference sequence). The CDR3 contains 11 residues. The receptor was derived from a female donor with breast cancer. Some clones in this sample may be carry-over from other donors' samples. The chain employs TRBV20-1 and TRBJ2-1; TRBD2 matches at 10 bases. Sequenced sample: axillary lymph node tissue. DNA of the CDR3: TGCAGTGCCAAAAGCGGGAGGGAGCAGTCCTTC. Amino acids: CSAKSGREQSF.